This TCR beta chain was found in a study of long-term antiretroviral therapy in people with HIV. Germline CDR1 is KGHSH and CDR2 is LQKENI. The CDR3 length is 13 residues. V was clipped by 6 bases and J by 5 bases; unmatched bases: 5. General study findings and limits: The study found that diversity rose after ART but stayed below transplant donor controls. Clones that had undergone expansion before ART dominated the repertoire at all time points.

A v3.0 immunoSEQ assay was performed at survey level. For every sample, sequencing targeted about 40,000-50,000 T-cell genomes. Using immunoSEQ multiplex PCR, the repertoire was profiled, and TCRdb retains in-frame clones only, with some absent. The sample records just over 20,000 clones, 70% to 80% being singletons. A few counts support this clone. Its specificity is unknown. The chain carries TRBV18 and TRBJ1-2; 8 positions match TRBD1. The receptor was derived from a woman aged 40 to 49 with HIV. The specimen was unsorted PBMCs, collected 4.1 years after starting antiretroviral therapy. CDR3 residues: CASSPDREYGYTF. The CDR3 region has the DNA TGTGCCAGCTCCCCGGACAGGGAATATGGCTACACCTTC. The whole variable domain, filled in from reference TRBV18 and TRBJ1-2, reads NAGVMQNPRHLVRRRGQEARLRCSPMKGHSHVYWYRQLPEEGLKFMVYLQKENIIDESGMPKERFSAEFPKEGPSILRIQQVVRGDSAAYFCASSPDREYGYTFGSGTRLTVV.